This T cell receptor (beta chain) comes out of a study of human T cells and chemical hapten exposure. The study, taken as a whole, reports: With DPC sensitization, TCRs exceeding 1 in 1000 frequency showed no change.

CDR1 KGHSH and CDR2 LQKENI come from the germline V gene. V was pared by 6 bases and J by 6 bases, with 5 bases of the junction left unmatched. CDR3 length: 13 residues. Separate cDNA molecules received unique molecular identifiers, which the library attached to them. In the original workflow: Approximately 100,000 TCRs per sample was the median, with a range of about 23,224 to 750,000. TCRdb reprocessed the RACE reads via MiXCR and lists one record per CDR3 protein. What appears here as the V and J calls and clone size reflects TCRdb's work, not the paper's. The sample has fewer than 300,000 distinct CDR3 sequences, about 9% seen once; the top ten hold 2% to 2.5%. Sample time point: pre-sensitization, week 0. Treatment in this sample: therapeutic diphenylcyclopropenone sensitization with weekly scalp DPC. As for this clonotype: Its target is unknown.

This sample comprised whole blood, obtained in connection with sensitization to the hapten diphenylcyclopropenone (DPC). This clonotype was obtained from a woman aged 40 to 55 with alopecia areata. Some clones in this sample may be carry-over from other donors' samples. The chain uses TRBV18 and TRBJ1-2; 9 nucleotides align to TRBD1. CDR3 region: CASSVGQGNGYTF. The CDR3 DNA reads TGTGCCAGCTCCGTCGGACAGGGGAATGGCTACACCTTC.